Shown below are 22 T cell receptor beta chains from a single sample sequenced in a study of cytomegalovirus exposure and HLA in healthy donors. Researchers ran the PCR with 60 Vbeta and 13 Jbeta primers. The assay was immunoSEQ multiplex PCR, and TCRdb's table has in-frame clones only and misses some. The repertoire includes approximately 100,000 clones, about 74% of them detected once, and 2.7% sits in the top ten. The material sequenced was PBMCs. All receptors come from a female donor in good health and CMV-seronegative.

The chain has TRBV2 and TRBJ1-4, with TRBD1 matching 9 bases. V was pared by 6 bases and J by 3 bases, with 5 bases of the junction left unmatched. This CDR3 has 15 amino acids. Per germline, CDR1 SNHLY and CDR2 FYNNEI. This CDR3 reads CASSRGTGSNEKLFF. The CDR3 DNA follows: TGTGCCAGCAGCCGAGGGACAGGGTCTAATGAAAAACTGTTTTTT.

V usage is TRBV9 and J usage is TRBJ2-6; D perhaps matches TRBD1 (6 bases). CDR1 SGDLS and CDR2 YYNGEE come from the germline V gene. The CDR3 is 20 amino acids. V lost 0 bases to trimming and J lost 0 bases, with 19 bases between them. DNA of the CDR3: TGTGCCAGCAGCGTAGTACCGATGACAGGACTTTCCTCTGGGGCCAACGTCCTGACTTTC. Protein: CASSVVPMTGLSSGANVLTF.

This clone was observed a handful of times. The chain has TRBV18 and TRBJ1-4; TRBD1 is a possible D gene (5 bases). The germline CDR1 and CDR2 sequences are KGHSH and LQKENI. V was pared by 4 bases and J by 8 bases, with 14 bases between. CDR3 size: 14 residues. CDR3 sequence (DNA): TGTGCCAGCTCACGAGGTGGGGCAGGGGAAAAACTGTTTTTT. It yields the protein CASSRGGAGEKLFF.

CDR3: CASREGTGGETQYF. CDR3 nucleotides: TGTGCCAGCAGAGAAGGGACAGGGGGAGAGACCCAGTACTTC. The genes are TRBV5-4 and TRBJ2-5, with 11 positions matching TRBD1. The J segment lost 4 bases and the V segment lost 5 bases, leaving 4 bases of the junction unmatched. In germline, CDR1 is SGHNT, CDR2 YYREEE (reference sequence). This CDR3 region has 14 residues.

This clone was seen a single time. The J gene is TRBJ2-7, the V gene TRBV5-1; 9 bases fit TRBD2. Losses at the gene ends were 4 bases for V and 2 bases for J; bases not matched to a gene: 7. Germline-derived CDR1 and CDR2 are SGHRS and YFSETQ. This CDR3 region has 15 residues. CDR3 in DNA: TGCGCCAGCAGCCATAGCGGGGGACCGACCTACGAGCAGTACTTC. Its translation is CASSHSGGPTYEQYF.

The rearrangement joins TRBV7-9 to TRBJ2-1, with D possibly TRBD2 on 5 matching bases. The CDR3 runs 15 residues. V lost 5 bases, J lost 0 bases, and 11 bases lay in between. CDR1 is SEHNR and CDR2 is FQNEAQ in the germline V gene (reference sequence). The DNA for the CDR3 is TGTGCCAGCAGCCCACTGGGGAGCTCCTACAATGAGCAGTTCTTC. Its protein is CASSPLGSSYNEQFF. Full variable domain (remainder filled in from reference TRBV7-9 and TRBJ2-1): DTGVSQNPRHKITKRGQNVTFRCDPISEHNRLYWYRQTLGQGPEFLTYFQNEAQLEKSRLLSDRFSAERPKGSFSTLEIQRTEQGDSAMYLCASSPLGSSYNEQFFGPGTRLTVL.

This sequence joins TRBV5-5 and TRBJ2-5; D is possibly TRBD1 (6 bases). Trimming removed 3 bases at V and 6 bases at J, with 12 bases between. CDR3 size: 13 residues. CDR1 and CDR2 from the germline V gene are SGHKS and YYEKEE (reference sequence). In DNA form, the CDR3 reads TGTGCCAGCAGCTCCGCCCAGGGGAAGACCCAGTACTTC. This translates into CASSSAQGKTQYF.

This rearrangement joins TRBV5-1 to TRBJ1-2; 9 positions match TRBD1. The CDR3 extends over 15 amino acids. V shed 6 bases, J shed 6 bases, and the junction held 12 bases outside the gene matches. The germline V gene encodes CDR1 SGHRS and CDR2 YFSETQ. In DNA form, the CDR3 reads TGCGCCAGCACGTTTTGGGACAGGGCGTCGGATGGCTACACCTTC. Encoded protein: CASTFWDRASDGYTF.

The rearrangement uses TRBV5-4 and TRBJ2-3; 8 nucleotides agree with TRBD2. Germline-derived CDR1 and CDR2 are SGHNT and YYREEE (reference sequence). V trimming: 10 bases; J trimming: 5 bases; junction bases outside the gene matches: 15. CDR3 length equals 15 residues. The DNA of the CDR3 is TGTGCCTACGAACTAAGCGGGGGCCTCAGAGATACGCAGTATTTT. This gives the protein CAYELSGGLRDTQYF. The full variable domain, in which reference TRBV5-4 and TRBJ2-3 provide the parts outside the CDR3, is ETGVTQSPTHLIKTRGQQVTLRCSSQSGHNTVSWYQQALGQGPQFIFQYYREEENGRGNFPPRFSGLQFPNYSSELNVNALELDDSALYLCAYELSGGLRDTQYFGPGTRLTVL.

The V gene is TRBV30, the J gene TRBJ1-5; perhaps TRBD1 as D (5 bases). The CDR3 spans 13 residues. Per germline, CDR1 GTSNPN and CDR2 SVGIG (reference sequence). V dropped 3 bases and J dropped 6 bases, with 12 bases sitting between them. For the CDR3, the DNA is TGTGCCTGGAGCGGCAGGGCGGCTCAGCCCCAGCATTTT. This gives the protein CAWSGRAAQPQHF. Full variable domain (outside the CDR3, taken from reference TRBV30 and TRBJ1-5): SQTIHQWPATLVQPVGSPLSLECTVEGTSNPNLYWYRQAAGRGLQLLFYSVGIGQISSEVPQNLSASRPQDRQFILSSKKLLLSDSGFYLCAWSGRAAQPQHFGDGTRLSIL.

The gene calls are TRBV7-8 and TRBJ1-2; D remains ambiguous. The CDR3 sequence is 17 residues long. Trimming took off 1 base at V and 4 bases at J, with 19 bases between the two ends. Germline lookup yields CDR1 SGHVS and CDR2 FQNEAQ. The CDR3 loop reads CASSLVVLDSKAYGYTF. The CDR3 region has the DNA TGTGCCAGCAGCTTAGTTGTTTTGGACTCAAAGGCCTATGGCTACACCTTC. The full variable domain, with the rest looked up from reference TRBV7-8 and TRBJ1-2, is GAGVSQSPRYKVAKRGQDVALRCDPISGHVSLFWYQQALGQGPEFLTYFQNEAQLDKSGLPSDRFFAERPEGSVSTLKIQRTQQEDSAVYLCASSLVVLDSKAYGYTFGSGTRLTVV.

The rearrangement uses TRBV4-3 and TRBJ2-5, with 9 bases matching TRBD2. The assigned J gene may be wrong: the sequence end matches TRBJ2-7 better. This CDR3 has 18 residues. Per germline, CDR1 LGHNA and CDR2 YSLEER. Here the CDR3 DNA reads TGCGCCAGCAGCCAAGATCTTTCAGCGGGGGGAAGCTCCTACGAGCAGTACTTC. Amino acids: CASSQDLSAGGSSYEQYF.

The chain has TRBV29-1 and TRBJ2-7, with D uncertain. Germline V gene lookup returns CDR1 SQVTM and CDR2 ANQGSEA. The CDR3 length is 13 residues. Trimming took off 2 bases at V and 3 bases at J, with 11 bases between the two ends. The CDR3 protein is CSVELQTDYEQYF. DNA of the CDR3: TGCAGCGTTGAACTCCAGACTGACTACGAGCAGTACTTC.

About this clone itself: One end of the junction does not line up with germline, which may come from a read error. The chain uses TRBV29-1 and TRBJ2-2; D might be TRBD2 (5 bases). CDR1 and CDR2 from the germline V gene are SQVTM and ANQGSEA. There are 12 residues in the CDR3. CDR3 DNA: TGCAGCGTTGAAGATGAGACCGGGGAGCTGCTTTTT. This translates into CSVEDETGELLF.

The V gene is TRBV7-8, the J gene TRBJ1-3; D is undetermined. The V end was cut by 5 bases, the J end by 9 bases, with 8 bases between. The CDR3 is 11 amino acids. CDR1 and CDR2 (germline): SGHVS, FQNEAQ. This chain's CDR3 is CASSTGSTIYF. As DNA, the CDR3 is TGTGCCAGCAGCACGGGTAGCACCATATATTTT.

The rearrangement links TRBV6-5 to TRBJ1-2; D might be TRBD1 (5 bases). V lost 6 bases, J lost 1 base, and 12 bases lay in between. CDR3 size: 14 residues. Germline CDR1 and CDR2: MNHEY and SVGAGI. Here the CDR3 reads CASSPPGGNYGYTF. The DNA of the CDR3 is TGTGCCAGCAGCCCCCCGGGGGGTAACTATGGCTACACCTTC.

V usage is TRBV6-6 and J usage is TRBJ1-3; D uncertain. The CDR3 is 14 amino acids. Between the trimmed V and J ends, which lost 7 bases and 3 bases, there was a span of 13 bases. CDR1 and CDR2 from the germline V gene are MNHNY and SVGAGI (reference sequence). DNA for the CDR3: TGTGCCAGCAACCCCGGCGGGGTTGGAAACACCATATATTTT. Its protein is CASNPGGVGNTIYF.

This clone came up a few times. Other DNA sequences in this specimen translate into the identical CDR3. The genes are TRBV6-6 and TRBJ1-1, with a possible D match to TRBD1 (6 bases). V was trimmed by 2 bases and J by 8 bases, leaving 12 bases between them. CDR3 length: 13 residues. Germline assignment: CDR1 MNHNY and CDR2 SVGAGI (reference sequence). The CDR3 here is CASSYPGGAEAFF. DNA for the CDR3: TGTGCCAGCAGTTACCCCGGGGGGGCGGAAGCTTTCTTT.

This CDR3 is CASSLVAGFARDYEQYF. CDR3 in DNA: TGTGCCAGCAGCTTAGTAGCGGGGTTCGCCCGGGACTACGAGCAGTACTTC. The chain joins TRBV11-2 to TRBJ2-7, with TRBD2 identical over 8 bases. Germline-derived CDR1 and CDR2 are SGHAT and FQNNGV. The CDR3 runs 17 residues. Germline trimming cut 1 base from V and 3 bases from J; bases unmatched to any gene: 11. Full variable domain (outside the CDR3, taken from reference TRBV11-2 and TRBJ2-7): EAGVAQSPRYKIIEKRQSVAFWCNPISGHATLYWYQQILGQGPKLLIQFQNNGVVDDSQLPKDRFSAERLKGVDSTLKIQPAKLEDSAVYLCASSLVAGFARDYEQYFGPGTRLTVT.

In its sample, this clone was seen a few times. The chain is built from TRBV6-5 and TRBJ1-1, with a weak D call TRBD1 (5 bases). Germline lookup yields CDR1 MNHEY and CDR2 SVGAGI. V gave up 9 bases and J gave up 3 bases, with 14 bases separating them. This CDR3 is 13 amino acids long. The DNA for the CDR3 is TGTGCCAGTCGTCGCAGGGCCTACACTGAAGCTTTCTTT. It encodes CASRRRAYTEAFF.

The rearrangement uses TRBV11-2 and TRBJ2-5; 8 nucleotides agree with TRBD2. V was pared by 5 bases and J by 4 bases, with 12 bases of the junction left unmatched. Germline CDR1 and CDR2: SGHAT and FQNNGV. The CDR3 is made up of 16 amino acids. In DNA form, the CDR3 reads TGTGCCAGCAGCGACTACGGGGGGGCCGGAGTAGAGACCCAGTACTTC. It specifies CASSDYGGAGVETQYF.

The chain carries TRBV4-2 and TRBJ2-7, with 11 bases that match TRBD2. After removal of 0 bases from V and 3 bases from J, the junction contained 4 bases not matched to a gene. CDR3 length equals 16 residues. Germline loops: CDR1 LGHNA, CDR2 YNFKEQ. CDR3 region: CASSQEPSGGYYEQYF. CDR3 bases: TGTGCCAGCAGCCAAGAGCCTAGCGGGGGGTACTACGAGCAGTACTTC.